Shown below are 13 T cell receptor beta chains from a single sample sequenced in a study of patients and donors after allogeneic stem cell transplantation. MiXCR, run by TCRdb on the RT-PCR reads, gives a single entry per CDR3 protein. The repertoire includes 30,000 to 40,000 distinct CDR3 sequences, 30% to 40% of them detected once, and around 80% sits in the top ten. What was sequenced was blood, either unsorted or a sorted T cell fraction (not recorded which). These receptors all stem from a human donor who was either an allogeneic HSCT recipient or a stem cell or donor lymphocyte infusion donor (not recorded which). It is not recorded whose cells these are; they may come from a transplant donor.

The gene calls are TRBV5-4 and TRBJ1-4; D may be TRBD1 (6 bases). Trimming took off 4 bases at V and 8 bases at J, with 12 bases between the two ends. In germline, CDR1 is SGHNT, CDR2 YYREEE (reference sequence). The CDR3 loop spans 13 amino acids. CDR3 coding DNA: TGTGCCAGCAGCCCGGACAGTAAGGAAAAACTGTTTTTT. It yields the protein CASSPDSKEKLFF.

The CDR3 protein is CASSPPSGTGFHEQYF. The CDR3 DNA follows: TGTGCCAGCTCACCACCGTCCGGGACAGGGTTCCACGAGCAGTACTTC. The rearrangement joins TRBV18 to TRBJ2-7, with 9 positions matching TRBD1. V dropped 0 bases and J dropped 5; count of bases not matched to a gene: 8. Germline V lookup: CDR1 KGHSH, CDR2 LQKENI. This CDR3 is 16 amino acids long.

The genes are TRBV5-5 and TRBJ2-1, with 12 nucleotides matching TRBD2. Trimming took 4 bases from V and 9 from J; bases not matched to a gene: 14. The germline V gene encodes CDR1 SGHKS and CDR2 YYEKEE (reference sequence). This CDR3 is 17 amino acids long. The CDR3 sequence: CASSPALLAGGPGEQFF. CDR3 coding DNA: TGTGCCAGCAGCCCGGCCCTCCTAGCGGGAGGGCCTGGTGAGCAGTTCTTC.

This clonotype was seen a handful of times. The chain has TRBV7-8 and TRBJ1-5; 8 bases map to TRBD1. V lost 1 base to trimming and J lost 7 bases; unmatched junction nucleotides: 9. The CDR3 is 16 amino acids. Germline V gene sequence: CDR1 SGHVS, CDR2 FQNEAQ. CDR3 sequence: CASSLEGGTGPQPQHF. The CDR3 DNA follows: TGTGCCAGCAGCTTAGAGGGTGGGACAGGTCCGCAGCCCCAGCATTTT. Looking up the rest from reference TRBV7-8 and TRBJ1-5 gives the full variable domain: GAGVSQSPRYKVAKRGQDVALRCDPISGHVSLFWYQQALGQGPEFLTYFQNEAQLDKSGLPSDRFFAERPEGSVSTLKIQRTQQEDSAVYLCASSLEGGTGPQPQHFGDGTRLSIL.

The DNA for the CDR3 is TGTGCCAGCAGTCAAACCTACGAGCAGTACTTC. It is translated as CASSQTYEQYF. V and J are TRBV6-2 or TRBV6-3 and TRBJ2-7; no definite D call. Germline V gene lookup returns CDR1 MNHEY and CDR2 SVGEGT. Between the trimmed V and J ends, which lost 5 bases and 2 bases, there was a span of 4 bases. The CDR3 covers 11 residues.

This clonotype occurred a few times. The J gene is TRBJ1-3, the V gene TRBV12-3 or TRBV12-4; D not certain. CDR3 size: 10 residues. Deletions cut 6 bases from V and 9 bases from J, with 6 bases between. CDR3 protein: CASSPATIYF. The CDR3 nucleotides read TGTGCCAGCAGCCCTGCCACCATATATTTT.

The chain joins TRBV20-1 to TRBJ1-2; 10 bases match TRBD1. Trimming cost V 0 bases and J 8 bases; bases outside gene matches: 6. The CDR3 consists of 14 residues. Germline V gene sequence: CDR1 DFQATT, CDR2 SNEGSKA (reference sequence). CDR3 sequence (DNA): TGCAGTGCTAGAGATTCCGGACAGGGGGACGGCTACACCTTC. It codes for CSARDSGQGDGYTF.

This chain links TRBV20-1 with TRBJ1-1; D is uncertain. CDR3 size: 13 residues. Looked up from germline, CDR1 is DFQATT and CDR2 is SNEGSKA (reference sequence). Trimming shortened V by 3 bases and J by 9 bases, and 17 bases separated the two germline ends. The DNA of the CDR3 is TGCAGTGCTAGCAATCTTGACCAAGTTAAAGCTTTCTTT. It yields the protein CSASNLDQVKAFF.

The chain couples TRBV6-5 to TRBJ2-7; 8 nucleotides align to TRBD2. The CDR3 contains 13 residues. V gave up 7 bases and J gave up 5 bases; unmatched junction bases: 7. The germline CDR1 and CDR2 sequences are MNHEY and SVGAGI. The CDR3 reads CASTNPGGNEQYF. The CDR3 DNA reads TGTGCCAGCACCAACCCGGGGGGGAACGAGCAGTACTTC.

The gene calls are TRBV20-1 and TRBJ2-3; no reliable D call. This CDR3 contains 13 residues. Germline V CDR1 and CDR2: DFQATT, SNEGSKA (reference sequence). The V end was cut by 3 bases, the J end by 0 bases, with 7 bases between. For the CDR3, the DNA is TGCAGTGCTAGTTTCGGCAGCACAGATACGCAGTATTTT. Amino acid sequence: CSASFGSTDTQYF.

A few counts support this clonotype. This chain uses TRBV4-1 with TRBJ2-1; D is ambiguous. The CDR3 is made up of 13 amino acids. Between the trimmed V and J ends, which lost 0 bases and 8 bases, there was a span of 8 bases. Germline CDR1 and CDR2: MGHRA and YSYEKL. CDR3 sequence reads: CASSQEAQYEQFF. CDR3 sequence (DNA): TGCGCCAGCAGCCAAGAGGCCCAGTATGAGCAGTTCTTC.

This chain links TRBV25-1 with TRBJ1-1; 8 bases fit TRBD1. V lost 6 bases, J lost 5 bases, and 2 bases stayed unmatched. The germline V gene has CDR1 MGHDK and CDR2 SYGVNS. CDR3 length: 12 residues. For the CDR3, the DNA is TGTGCCAGCAGGACAGGGGAGACTGAAGCTTTCTTT. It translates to CASRTGETEAFF.

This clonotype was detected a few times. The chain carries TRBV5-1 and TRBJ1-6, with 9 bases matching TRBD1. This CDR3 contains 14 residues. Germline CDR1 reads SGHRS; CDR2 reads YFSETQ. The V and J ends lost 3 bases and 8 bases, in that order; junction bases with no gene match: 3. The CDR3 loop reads CASSWRQGDSPLHF. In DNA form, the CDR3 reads TGCGCCAGCAGCTGGAGACAGGGGGATTCACCCCTCCACTTT. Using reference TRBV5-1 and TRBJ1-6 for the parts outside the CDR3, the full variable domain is KAGVTQTPRYLIKTRGQQVTLSCSPISGHRSVSWYQQTPGQGLQFLFEYFSETQRNKGNFPGRFSGRQFSNSRSEMNVSTLELGDSALYLCASSWRQGDSPLHFGNGTRLTVT.